This T cell receptor (beta chain) was identified during a study of T-cell memory formation after mild COVID-19. The length of the CDR3 is 14 residues. From germline, CDR1 is SGHRS and CDR2 YFSETQ. The ends were cut back, 3 bases at V and 0 bases at J, with 9 bases in the middle. TCRdb independently ran MiXCR on the 5' RACE reads; one entry per CDR3 protein. The sample includes some 180,000 distinct CDR3 sequences, about an eighth seen only once; the top ten take about 3.3%. Specimen: PBMCs or a T cell subset sorted from them (not recorded which). This chain uses TRBV5-1 with TRBJ1-2, with no clear D. The TCR was taken from a man between 18 and 29 years old who had mild COVID-19 (a few samples of this study predate the infection). Cell type and time point are not known. CDR3 protein: CASSSRLANYGYTF. The CDR3 nucleotides are TGCGCCAGCAGCTCCCGACTGGCTAACTATGGCTACACCTTC.